This TCR beta chain originates from a study of CD8 T cells in Susac syndrome. TCR beta sequencing covered blood CD8+ and CD4+ T cells. Healthy donors constituted the control group, matched for age and sex. Negative isolation was applied to CD8+ and CD4+ T cells, and FACS enrichment was applied to TEMRA cells. cDNA came from roughly 0.5 to 1 ug RNA primed by random hexamers. It was immunoSEQ multiplex PCR that amplified TCR beta CDR3 across 54 Vbeta and 13 Jbeta. TCRdb passed the immunoSEQ multiplex PCR reads through MiXCR, listing each CDR3 protein once. Of 100,000 to 150,000 distinct CDR3 sequences in the sample, roughly 92% were seen once. V lost 7 bases to trimming and J lost 5 bases, with 11 bases between them. This CDR3 has 13 amino acids. Germline V lookup: CDR1 MDHEN, CDR2 SYDVKM.

Sequencing was carried out using CD4+ T cells from PBMCs. The J gene is TRBJ2-2, the V gene TRBV28; maybe TRBD2 (5 bases). The receptor was derived from a human donor in good health. The chain's CDR3 is CASIEGVTGELFF. CDR3 coding DNA: TGTGCCAGCATAGAGGGAGTAACCGGGGAGCTGTTTTTT.